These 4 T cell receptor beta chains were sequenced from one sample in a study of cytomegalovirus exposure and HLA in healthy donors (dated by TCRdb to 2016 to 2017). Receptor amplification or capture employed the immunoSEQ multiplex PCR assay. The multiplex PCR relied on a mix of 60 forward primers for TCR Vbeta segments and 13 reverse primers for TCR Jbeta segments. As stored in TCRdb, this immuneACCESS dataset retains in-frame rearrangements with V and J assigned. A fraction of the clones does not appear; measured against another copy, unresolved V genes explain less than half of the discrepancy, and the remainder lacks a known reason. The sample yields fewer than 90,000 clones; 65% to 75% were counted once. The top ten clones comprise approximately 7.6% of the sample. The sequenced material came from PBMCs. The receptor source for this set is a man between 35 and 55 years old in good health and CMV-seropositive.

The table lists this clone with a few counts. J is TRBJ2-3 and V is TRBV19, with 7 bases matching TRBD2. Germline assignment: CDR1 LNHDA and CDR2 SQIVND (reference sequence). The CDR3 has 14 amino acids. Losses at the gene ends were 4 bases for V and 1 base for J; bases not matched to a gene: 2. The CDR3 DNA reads TGTGCCAGTAGTAGCGGGAGAGGCACAGATACGCAGTATTTT. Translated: CASSSGRGTDTQYF.

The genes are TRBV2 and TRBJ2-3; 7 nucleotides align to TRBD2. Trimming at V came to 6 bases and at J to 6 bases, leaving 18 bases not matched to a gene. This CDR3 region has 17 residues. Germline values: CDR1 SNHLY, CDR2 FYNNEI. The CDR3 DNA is TGTGCCAGCAGCACCGGGGGAGGGAGAGATATTGGTGATACGCAGTATTTT. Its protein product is CASSTGGGRDIGDTQYF.

DNA of the CDR3: TGTGCCAGCAGCGTAGCGGCGGGAGGTAGCACAGATACGCAGTATTTT. Amino acid sequence: CASSVAAGGSTDTQYF. The chain recombines TRBV9 with TRBJ2-3, with 8 positions matching TRBD2. Germline V gene sequence: CDR1 SGDLS, CDR2 YYNGEE. V shed 0 bases and J 0 bases; nucleotides not matched to a gene: 3. The CDR3 runs to 16 residues.

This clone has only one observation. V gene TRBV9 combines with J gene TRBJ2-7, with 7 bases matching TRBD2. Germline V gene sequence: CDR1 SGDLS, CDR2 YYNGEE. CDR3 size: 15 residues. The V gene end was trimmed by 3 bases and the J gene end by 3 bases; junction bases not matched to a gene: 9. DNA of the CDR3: TGTGCCAGCAGCGCCAACGAAGGGAGGGGCTACGAGCAGTACTTC. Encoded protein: CASSANEGRGYEQYF.